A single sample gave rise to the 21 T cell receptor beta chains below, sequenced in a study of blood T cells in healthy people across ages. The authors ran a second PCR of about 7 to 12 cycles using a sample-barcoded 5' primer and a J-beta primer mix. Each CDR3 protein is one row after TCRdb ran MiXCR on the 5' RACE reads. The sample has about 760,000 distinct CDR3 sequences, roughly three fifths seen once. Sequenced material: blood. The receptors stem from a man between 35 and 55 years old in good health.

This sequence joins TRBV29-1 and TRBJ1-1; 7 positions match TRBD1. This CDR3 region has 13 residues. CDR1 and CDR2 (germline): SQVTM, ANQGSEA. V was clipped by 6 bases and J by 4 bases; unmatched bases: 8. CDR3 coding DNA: TGCAGCGTGCTCCAGGGGGGGAGCACTGAAGCTTTCTTT. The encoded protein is CSVLQGGSTEAFF.

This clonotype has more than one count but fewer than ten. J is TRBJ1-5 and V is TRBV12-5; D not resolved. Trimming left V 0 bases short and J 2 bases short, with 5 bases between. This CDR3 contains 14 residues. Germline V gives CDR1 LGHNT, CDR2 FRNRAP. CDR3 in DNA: TGTGCTAGTGGTTTGGTAAGCGGCAATCAGCCCCAGCATTTT. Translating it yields CASGLVSGNQPQHF.

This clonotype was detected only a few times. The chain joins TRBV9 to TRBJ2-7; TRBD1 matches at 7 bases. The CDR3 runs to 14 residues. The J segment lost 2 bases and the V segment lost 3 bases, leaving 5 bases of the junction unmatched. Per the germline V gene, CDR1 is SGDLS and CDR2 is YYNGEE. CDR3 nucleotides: TGTGCCAGCAGCGCCTTCGGGACAGCCTACGAGCAGTACTTC. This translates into CASSAFGTAYEQYF.

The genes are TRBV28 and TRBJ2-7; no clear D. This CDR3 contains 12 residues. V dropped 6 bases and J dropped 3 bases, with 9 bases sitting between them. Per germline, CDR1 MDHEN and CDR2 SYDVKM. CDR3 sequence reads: CASRPPYYEQYF. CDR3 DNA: TGTGCCAGCAGGCCTCCATACTACGAGCAGTACTTC.

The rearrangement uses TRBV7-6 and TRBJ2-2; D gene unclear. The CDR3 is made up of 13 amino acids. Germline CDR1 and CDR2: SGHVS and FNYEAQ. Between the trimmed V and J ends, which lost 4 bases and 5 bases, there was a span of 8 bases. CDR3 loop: CASSYEPTGELFF. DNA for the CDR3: TGTGCCAGCAGCTACGAACCGACCGGGGAGCTGTTTTTT.

The CDR3 DNA is TGTGCCAGCAGTTTTACGGACAGCTCCTACAATGAGCAGTTCTTC. It codes for CASSFTDSSYNEQFF. The chain recombines TRBV28 with TRBJ2-1; possible D gene TRBD1, 6 bases. Trimming stripped 3 bases from V and 0 bases from J, with 9 bases between. From germline, CDR1 is MDHEN and CDR2 SYDVKM. CDR3 length: 15 residues.

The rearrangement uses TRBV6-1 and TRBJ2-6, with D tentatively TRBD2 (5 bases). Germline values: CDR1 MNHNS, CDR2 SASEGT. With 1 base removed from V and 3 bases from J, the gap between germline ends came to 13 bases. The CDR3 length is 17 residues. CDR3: CASSEVALTGGANVLTF. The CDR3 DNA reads TGTGCCAGCAGTGAAGTAGCGCTTACTGGTGGGGCCAACGTCCTGACTTTC.

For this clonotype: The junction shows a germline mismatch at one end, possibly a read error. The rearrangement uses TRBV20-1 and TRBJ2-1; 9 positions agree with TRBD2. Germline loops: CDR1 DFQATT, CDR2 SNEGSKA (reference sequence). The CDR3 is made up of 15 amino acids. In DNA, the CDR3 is TGCGGTGCTAGAGATCCGGGACTAGCACTAGATGAGCAGTTCTTC. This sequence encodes CGARDPGLALDEQFF.

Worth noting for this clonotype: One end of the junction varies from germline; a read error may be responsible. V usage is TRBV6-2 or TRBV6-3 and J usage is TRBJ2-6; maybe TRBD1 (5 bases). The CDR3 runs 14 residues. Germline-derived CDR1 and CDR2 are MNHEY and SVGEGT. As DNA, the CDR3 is TGTGCCAGCAGCCGTGTTTTAGGGGCCAACGCCCTGACTTTC. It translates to CASSRVLGANALTF.

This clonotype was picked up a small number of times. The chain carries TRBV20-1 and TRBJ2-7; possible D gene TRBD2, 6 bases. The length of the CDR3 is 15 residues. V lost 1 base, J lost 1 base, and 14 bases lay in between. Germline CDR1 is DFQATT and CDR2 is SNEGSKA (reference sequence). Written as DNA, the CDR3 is TGCAGTGCTAGAGCTTCAGGGAGGCCGTCCTACGAGCAGTACTTC. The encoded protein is CSARASGRPSYEQYF.

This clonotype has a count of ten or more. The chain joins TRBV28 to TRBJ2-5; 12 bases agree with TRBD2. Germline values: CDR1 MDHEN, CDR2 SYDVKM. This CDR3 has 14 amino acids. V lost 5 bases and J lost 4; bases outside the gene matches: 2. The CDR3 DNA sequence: TGTGCCAGCAGTCTAGCGGGAGGGGGAGAGACCCAGTACTTC. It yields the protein CASSLAGGGETQYF.

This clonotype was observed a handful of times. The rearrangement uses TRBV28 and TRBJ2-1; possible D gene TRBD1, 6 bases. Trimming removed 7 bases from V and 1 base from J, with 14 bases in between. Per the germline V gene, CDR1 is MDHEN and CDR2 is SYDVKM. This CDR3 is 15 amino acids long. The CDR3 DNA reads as TGTGCCAGCACCTACAGGGATCCGTCCTACAATGAGCAGTTCTTC. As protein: CASTYRDPSYNEQFF.

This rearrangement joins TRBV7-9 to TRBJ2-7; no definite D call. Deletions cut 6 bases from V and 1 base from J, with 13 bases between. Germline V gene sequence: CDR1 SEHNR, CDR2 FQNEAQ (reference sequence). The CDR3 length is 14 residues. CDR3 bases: TGTGCCAGCAGTGATCCCCTATCATCCTACGAGCAGTACTTC. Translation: CASSDPLSSYEQYF.

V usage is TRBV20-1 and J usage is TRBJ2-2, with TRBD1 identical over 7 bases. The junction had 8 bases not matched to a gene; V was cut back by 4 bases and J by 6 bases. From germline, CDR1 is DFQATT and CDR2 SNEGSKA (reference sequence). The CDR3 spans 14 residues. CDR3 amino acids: CSATTGVKAGELFF. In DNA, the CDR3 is TGCAGTGCTACCACAGGGGTGAAGGCCGGGGAGCTGTTTTTT.

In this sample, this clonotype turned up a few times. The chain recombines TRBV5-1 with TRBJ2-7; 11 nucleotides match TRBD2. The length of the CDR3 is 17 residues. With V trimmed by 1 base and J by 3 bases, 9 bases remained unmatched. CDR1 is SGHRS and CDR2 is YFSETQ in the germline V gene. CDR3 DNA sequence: TGCGCCAGCAGCTTGACTAGCGGGAGCCCCTCGGGCTACGAGCAGTACTTC. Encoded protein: CASSLTSGSPSGYEQYF.

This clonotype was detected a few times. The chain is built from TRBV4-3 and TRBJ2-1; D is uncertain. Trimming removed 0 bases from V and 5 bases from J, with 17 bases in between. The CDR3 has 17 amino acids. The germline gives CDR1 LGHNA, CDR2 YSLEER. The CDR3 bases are TGCGCCAGCAGCCAAGATGTTGAAGCGTTATCTCACAATGAGCAGTTCTTC. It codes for CASSQDVEALSHNEQFF.

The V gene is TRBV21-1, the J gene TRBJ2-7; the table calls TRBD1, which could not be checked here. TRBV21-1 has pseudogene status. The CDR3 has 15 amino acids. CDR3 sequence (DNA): TGTGCCAGCAGCGGGGACAGGGAATTAGGGTACGAGCAGTACTTC. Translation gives CASSGDRELGYEQYF.

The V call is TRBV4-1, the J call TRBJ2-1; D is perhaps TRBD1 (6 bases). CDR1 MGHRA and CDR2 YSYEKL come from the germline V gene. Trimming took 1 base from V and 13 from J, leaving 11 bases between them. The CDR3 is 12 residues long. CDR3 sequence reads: CASSQVRGTQFF. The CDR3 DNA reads TGCGCCAGCAGCCAAGTTAGGGGGACCCAGTTCTTC.

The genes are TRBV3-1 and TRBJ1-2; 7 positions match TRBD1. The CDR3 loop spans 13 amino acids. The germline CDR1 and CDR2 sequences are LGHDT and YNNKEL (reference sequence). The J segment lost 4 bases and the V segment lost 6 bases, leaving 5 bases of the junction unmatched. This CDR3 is CASSQYRGYGYTF. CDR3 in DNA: TGTGCCAGCAGTCAGTACAGGGGCTATGGCTACACCTTC. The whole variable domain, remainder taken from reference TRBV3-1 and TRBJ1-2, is DTAVSQTPKYLVTQMGNDKSIKCEQNLGHDTMYWYKQDSKKFLKIMFSYNNKELIINETVPNRFSPKSPDKAHLNLHINSLELGDSAVYFCASSQYRGYGYTFGSGTRLTVV.

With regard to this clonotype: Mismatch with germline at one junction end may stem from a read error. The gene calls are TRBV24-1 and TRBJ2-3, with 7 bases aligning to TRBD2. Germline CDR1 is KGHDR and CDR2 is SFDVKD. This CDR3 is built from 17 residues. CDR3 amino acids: CATSGPTKRGSTDAQYF. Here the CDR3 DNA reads TGTGCCACCAGTGGTCCGACTAAGCGGGGAAGCACAGATGCGCAGTATTTT.

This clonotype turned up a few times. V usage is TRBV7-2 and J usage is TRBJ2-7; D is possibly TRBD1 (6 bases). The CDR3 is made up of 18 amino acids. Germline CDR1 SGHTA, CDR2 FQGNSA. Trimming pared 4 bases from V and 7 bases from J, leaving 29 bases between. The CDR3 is CASSSIPPSGVWSKEQYF. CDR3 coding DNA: TGTGCCAGCAGCTCAATTCCCCCTTCAGGGGTTTGGTCGAAGGAGCAGTACTTC.